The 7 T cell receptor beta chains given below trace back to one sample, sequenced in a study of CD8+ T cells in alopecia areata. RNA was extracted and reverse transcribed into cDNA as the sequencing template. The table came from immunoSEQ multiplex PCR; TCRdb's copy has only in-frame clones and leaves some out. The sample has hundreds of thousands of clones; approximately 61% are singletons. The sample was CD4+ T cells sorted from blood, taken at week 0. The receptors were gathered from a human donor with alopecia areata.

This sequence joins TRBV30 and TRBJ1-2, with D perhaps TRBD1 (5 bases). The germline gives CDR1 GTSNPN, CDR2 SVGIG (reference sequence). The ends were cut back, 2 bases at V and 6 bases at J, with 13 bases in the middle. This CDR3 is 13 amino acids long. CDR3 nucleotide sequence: TGTGCCTGGAGTACCCTTGGGGCTGATGGCTACACCTTC. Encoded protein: CAWSTLGADGYTF.

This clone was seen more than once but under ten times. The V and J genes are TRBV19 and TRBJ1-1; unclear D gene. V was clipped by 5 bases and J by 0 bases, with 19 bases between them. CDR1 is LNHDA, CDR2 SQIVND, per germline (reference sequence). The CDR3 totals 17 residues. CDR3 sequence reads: CASSAPFEGRVNTEAFF. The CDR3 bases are TGTGCCAGTAGTGCGCCATTCGAAGGTAGGGTGAACACTGAAGCTTTCTTT. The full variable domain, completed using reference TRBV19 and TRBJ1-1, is DGGITQSPKYLFRKEGQNVTLSCEQNLNHDAMYWYRQDPGQGLRLIYYSQIVNDFQKGDIAEGYSVSREKKESFPLTVTSAQKNPTAFYLCASSAPFEGRVNTEAFFGQGTRLTVV.

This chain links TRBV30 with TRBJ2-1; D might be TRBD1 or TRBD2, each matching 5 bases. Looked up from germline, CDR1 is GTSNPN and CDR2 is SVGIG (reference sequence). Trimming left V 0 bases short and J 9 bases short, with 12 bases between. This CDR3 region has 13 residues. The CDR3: CAWSVRGVGEQFF. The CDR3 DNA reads TGTGCCTGGAGTGTGAGAGGGGTCGGTGAGCAGTTCTTC.

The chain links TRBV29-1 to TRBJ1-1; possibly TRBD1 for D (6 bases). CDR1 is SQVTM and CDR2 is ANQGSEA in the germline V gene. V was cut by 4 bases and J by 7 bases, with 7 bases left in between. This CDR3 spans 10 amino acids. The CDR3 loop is CSVGTVEAFF. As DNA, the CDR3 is TGCAGCGTTGGGACAGTTGAAGCTTTCTTT.

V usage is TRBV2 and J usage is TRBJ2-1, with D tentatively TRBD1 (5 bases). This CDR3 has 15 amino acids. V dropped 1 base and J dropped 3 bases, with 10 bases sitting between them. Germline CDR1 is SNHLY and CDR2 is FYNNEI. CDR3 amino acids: CASSEVTGDYNEQFF. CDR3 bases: TGTGCCAGCAGTGAAGTTACAGGAGACTACAATGAGCAGTTCTTC.

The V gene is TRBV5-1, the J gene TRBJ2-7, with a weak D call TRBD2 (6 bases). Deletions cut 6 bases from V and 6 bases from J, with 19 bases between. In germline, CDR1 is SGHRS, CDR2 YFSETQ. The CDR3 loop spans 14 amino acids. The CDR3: CASTPLRGFGEQYF. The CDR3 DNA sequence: TGCGCCAGCACCCCCCTCCGGGGGTTCGGCGAGCAGTACTTC. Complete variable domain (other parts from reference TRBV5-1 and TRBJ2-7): KAGVTQTPRYLIKTRGQQVTLSCSPISGHRSVSWYQQTPGQGLQFLFEYFSETQRNKGNFPGRFSGRQFSNSRSEMNVSTLELGDSALYLCASTPLRGFGEQYFGPGTRLTVT.

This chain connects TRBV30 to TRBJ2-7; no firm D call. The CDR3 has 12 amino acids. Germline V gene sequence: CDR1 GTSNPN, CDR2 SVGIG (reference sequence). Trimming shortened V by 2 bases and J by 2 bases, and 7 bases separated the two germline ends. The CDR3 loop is CAWSYRAYEQYF. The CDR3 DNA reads TGTGCCTGGAGTTATCGGGCCTACGAGCAGTACTTC.